The 21 T cell receptor beta chains presented below share a single source sample, sequenced in a study of CD8 T cells in ankylosing spondylitis. Their recognized antigens are unknown. Study-level findings and limits: Blood of patients with ankylosing spondylitis appeared to be characterized by a TCR beta motif of about 8 highly homologous variants.

Each CDR3 protein gets one entry after TCRdb re-called the 5' RACE reads with MiXCR. The sample lists approximately 400,000 distinct CDR3 sequences; 15% to 20% were seen once. Material for sequencing was blood, either unsorted or a sorted T cell fraction (not recorded which). The receptor source for this set is a male donor with ankylosing spondylitis.

This clonotype was picked up one time. This rearrangement joins TRBV2 to TRBJ1-5; no clear D. There are 13 residues in the CDR3. Trimming left V 4 bases short and J 5 bases short, with 9 bases between. CDR1 is SNHLY and CDR2 is FYNNEI in the germline V gene. Here the CDR3 DNA reads TGTGCCAGCAGTGGTACGTCCTATCAGCCCCAGCATTTT. Translating gives CASSGTSYQPQHF.

This clonotype has at least ten counts. The V call is TRBV4-2, the J call TRBJ1-1; D gene ambiguous. The CDR3 is made up of 16 amino acids. V lost 0 bases and J lost 4, with 15 bases in between. Looked up from germline, CDR1 is LGHNA and CDR2 is YNFKEQ. CDR3 DNA: TGTGCCAGCAGCCAAGATCGGAAGGGTAAGGGCACTGAAGCTTTCTTT. Protein product: CASSQDRKGKGTEAFF.

This clonotype was counted between two and nine times. The genes are TRBV12-3 or TRBV12-4 and TRBJ1-1; a weak D match, TRBD1 (6 bases). V was trimmed by 6 bases and J by 4 bases, leaving 12 bases between them. The CDR3 consists of 13 residues. The CDR3 sequence: CASRFRGSTEAFF. Here the CDR3 DNA reads TGTGCCAGCAGGTTCAGGGGTTCCACTGAAGCTTTCTTT.

This sequence joins TRBV12-3 or TRBV12-4 and TRBJ1-5; D is unclear. CDR3 length equals 12 residues. V shed 7 bases and J shed 6 bases, with 10 bases lying between them. In DNA form, the CDR3 reads TGTGCCAGCACTCAAAAGGGTCAGCCCCAGCATTTT. As protein: CASTQKGQPQHF.

In its sample, this clonotype was seen a few times. V and J are TRBV15 and TRBJ2-5, with D uncertain. Trimming cost V 3 bases and J 2 bases, with 7 bases left between them. This CDR3 comprises 13 residues. Germline V lookup: CDR1 LNHNV, CDR2 YYDKDF (reference sequence). The CDR3 here is CATSRDEQETQYF. The CDR3 DNA sequence: TGTGCCACCAGCAGGGACGAACAAGAGACCCAGTACTTC.

This rearrangement joins TRBV10-3 to TRBJ2-3; TRBD2 agrees at 13 bases. The CDR3 runs to 16 residues. Germline V gene lookup returns CDR1 ENHRY and CDR2 SYGVKD. The ends lost 0 bases at V and 8 bases at J; junction bases unmatched: 5. The CDR3 here is CAISESLAGGTCTQYF. CDR3 in DNA: TGTGCCATCAGTGAGTCACTAGCGGGAGGGACATGTACGCAGTATTTT.

The chain recombines TRBV15 with TRBJ2-5; D is unclear. The V gene lost 0 bases and the J gene lost 2 bases, with 10 bases spanning the gap. The germline V gene has CDR1 LNHNV and CDR2 YYDKDF (reference sequence). This CDR3 contains 15 residues. CDR3 region: CATSRDVGGQETQYF. The CDR3 nucleotides are TGTGCCACCAGCAGAGATGTCGGCGGACAAGAGACCCAGTACTTC.

The chain uses TRBV28 and TRBJ2-1, with a possible D match to TRBD2 (5 bases). The V end lost 5 bases, the J end lost 2 bases, and 13 bases lay between the germline ends. The CDR3 has 15 residues. CDR1 is MDHEN and CDR2 is SYDVKM in the germline V gene. The CDR3 sequence: CASSERSGPYNEQFF. The CDR3 bases are TGTGCCAGCAGTGAACGCAGCGGACCCTACAATGAGCAGTTCTTC.

Ten or more counts support this clonotype. The rearrangement links TRBV12-3 or TRBV12-4 to TRBJ1-1; D may be TRBD1 (5 bases). This CDR3 is 12 amino acids long. Trimming took off 5 bases at V and 3 bases at J, with 7 bases between the two ends. The CDR3 region has the DNA TGTGCCAGCAGTCCGACAGACACTGAAGCTTTCTTT. Translation gives CASSPTDTEAFF.

The chain recombines TRBV12-3 or TRBV12-4 with TRBJ1-1, with 8 bases fitting TRBD1. V dropped 6 bases and J dropped 1; count of bases not matched to a gene: 7. This CDR3 spans 15 amino acids. CDR3 region: CASRGWDRWNTEAFF. Written as DNA, the CDR3 is TGTGCCAGCAGGGGATGGGACAGGTGGAACACTGAAGCTTTCTTT.

This clonotype was counted a few times. The CDR3 nucleotides read TGTGCCAGCAGAACCCTGGGAGAAAAACTGTTTTTT. It encodes CASRTLGEKLFF. This chain links TRBV6-2 or TRBV6-3 with TRBJ1-4; D gene ambiguous. Germline-derived CDR1 and CDR2 are MNHEY and SVGEGT. The V and J ends lost 6 bases and 8 bases respectively, with 10 bases between them. This CDR3 contains 12 residues.

A few counts support this clonotype. This chain links TRBV29-1 with TRBJ2-5; 9 nucleotides match TRBD1. J lost 4 bases, V lost 5 bases, and 5 bases had no gene match. Germline CDR1 is SQVTM and CDR2 is ANQGSEA. The length of the CDR3 is 13 residues. The CDR3 DNA reads TGCAGCGTTACGGACAGGGGAGGAGAGACCCAGTACTTC. This encodes CSVTDRGGETQYF. The full variable domain, in which reference TRBV29-1 and TRBJ2-5 provide the parts outside the CDR3, is SAVISQKPSRDICQRGTSLTIQCQVDSQVTMMFWYRQQPGQSLTLIATANQGSEATYESGFVIDKFPISRPNLTFSTLTVSNMSPEDSSIYLCSVTDRGGETQYFGPGTRLLVL.

The chain carries TRBV27 and TRBJ1-2, with 8 bases fitting TRBD1. The CDR3 totals 13 residues. The V gene end was trimmed by 6 bases and the J gene end by 8 bases; junction bases not matched to a gene: 8. The V gene's germline CDR1 is MNHEY and CDR2 SMNVEV (reference sequence). Here the CDR3 reads CASRKTGDAGYTF. CDR3 nucleotide sequence: TGTGCCAGCAGGAAGACAGGGGACGCAGGCTACACCTTC.

This clonotype occurred a few times. The genes are TRBV2 and TRBJ1-3; 7 bases match TRBD1. V lost 8 bases and J lost 3; bases outside the gene matches: 1. Germline V CDR1 and CDR2: SNHLY, FYNNEI. The CDR3 is 12 amino acids. The CDR3 loop is CASQGDGNTIYF. CDR3 nucleotides: TGTGCCAGCCAGGGGGATGGAAACACCATATATTTT.

The chain has TRBV20-1 and TRBJ1-6; D not resolved. Deletions cut 6 bases from V and 11 bases from J, with 17 bases between. Looked up from germline, CDR1 is DFQATT and CDR2 is SNEGSKA (reference sequence). There are 13 residues in the CDR3. CDR3 protein: CSAARSKRPPLHF. The CDR3 DNA follows: TGCAGTGCCGCCCGGAGCAAGCGGCCACCCCTCCACTTT.

The J gene is TRBJ1-4, the V gene TRBV7-9; a weak D match, TRBD1 (6 bases). Trimming stripped 5 bases from V and 4 bases from J, with 14 bases between. Germline V gives CDR1 SEHNR, CDR2 FQNEAQ (reference sequence). The CDR3 sequence is 15 residues long. CDR3 loop: CASSPEGGFNEKLFF. As DNA, the CDR3 is TGTGCCAGCAGCCCAGAGGGGGGATTTAATGAAAAACTGTTTTTT.

The chain employs TRBV12-3 or TRBV12-4 and TRBJ1-1; D is unresolved. CDR3 length: 13 residues. V was shortened by 2 bases and J by 5 bases, with 9 bases between the two germline ends. This CDR3 is CASSLRQPTEAFF. As DNA, the CDR3 is TGTGCCAGCAGTTTAAGGCAACCAACTGAAGCTTTCTTT.

The rearrangement links TRBV11-3 to TRBJ2-4; possible D gene TRBD1, 6 bases. The germline gives CDR1 SGHNT, CDR2 YENEEA. The CDR3 is 15 residues long. The V end was cut by 4 bases, the J end by 7 bases, with 17 bases between. The CDR3 DNA sequence: TGTGCCAGCAGCTCCTTCGGGGACAAAGGCAACATTCAGTACTTC. This sequence encodes CASSSFGDKGNIQYF.

The chain employs TRBV5-1 and TRBJ2-5, with 12 positions matching TRBD1. This CDR3 comprises 15 residues. The trim removed 6 bases at V and 4 bases at J, leaving 7 bases unmatched. The V gene's germline CDR1 is SGHRS and CDR2 YFSETQ. The CDR3 coding sequence is TGCGCCAGCACCCCCGGGACAGGGGGCGGAGAGACCCAGTACTTC. Translation: CASTPGTGGGETQYF. The whole variable domain, filled in from reference TRBV5-1 and TRBJ2-5, reads KAGVTQTPRYLIKTRGQQVTLSCSPISGHRSVSWYQQTPGQGLQFLFEYFSETQRNKGNFPGRFSGRQFSNSRSEMNVSTLELGDSALYLCASTPGTGGGETQYFGPGTRLLVL.

The chain recombines TRBV6-2 or TRBV6-3 with TRBJ2-4; D is tentatively TRBD1 or TRBD2 (5 bases each). Germline V lookup: CDR1 MNHEY, CDR2 SVGEGT. This CDR3 is 17 amino acids long. Trimming pared 7 bases from V and 4 bases from J, leaving 23 bases between. Here the CDR3 DNA reads TGTGCCAGCACCCAAATGGGGGTCTCGGCCACGAAAAACATTCAGTACTTC. It specifies CASTQMGVSATKNIQYF.

The CDR3: CASSQVLDTYEQYF. As DNA, the CDR3 is TGCGCCAGCAGCCAAGTTCTAGATACCTACGAGCAGTACTTC. The rearrangement uses TRBV4-1 and TRBJ2-7; D gene ambiguous. This CDR3 is built from 14 residues. Germline V gene sequence: CDR1 MGHRA, CDR2 YSYEKL. The V and J ends lost 1 base and 2 bases respectively, with 9 bases between them.